These 15 T cell receptor beta chains were all obtained from the same sample, sequenced in a study of shared clonotypes between healthy human individuals. Repertoires were generated with immunoSEQ multiplex PCR, while TCRdb's copy carries only in-frame clones and drops some. The sample records about half a million clones, more than 65% being singletons. Sequences were obtained from PBMCs. These receptors all stem from a woman between 40 and 55 years old in good health. Some clones in this sample may be carry-over from other donors' samples.

Notes on this clone: A far more abundant clone sits one base away, making this likely a read error. This sequence joins TRBV4-1 and TRBJ1-4; D possibly corresponds to TRBD1 (5 bases). CDR1 and CDR2 (germline): MGHRA, YSYEKL. The CDR3 length is 19 residues. CDR3 region: CASNQDGRQGLATNEKLFF. The CDR3 DNA follows: TGCGCCAGCAACCAAGATGGTCGCCAGGGCCTTGCAACTAATGAAAAACTGTTTTTT.

The V and J genes are TRBV10-3 and TRBJ2-7; the D call may be TRBD1 or TRBD2 (6 bases each). This CDR3 spans 17 amino acids. Looked up from germline, CDR1 is ENHRY and CDR2 is SYGVKD. The V end was cut by 0 bases, the J end by 0 bases, with 15 bases between. The CDR3 bases are TGTGCCATCAGTGAGTCGCAAGGGGGGCCCTACTCCTACGAGCAGTACTTC. This sequence encodes CAISESQGGPYSYEQYF.

The V gene is TRBV5-4, the J gene TRBJ1-2; TRBD1 agrees at 7 bases. CDR3 length: 14 residues. Germline V gene lookup returns CDR1 SGHNT and CDR2 YYREEE (reference sequence). V was pared by 4 bases and J by 2 bases, with 5 bases of the junction left unmatched. Here the CDR3 reads CASSRGGGNYGYTF. For the CDR3, the DNA is TGTGCCAGCAGCCGGGGAGGGGGCAACTATGGCTACACCTTC.

J is TRBJ2-7 and V is TRBV11-1; D remains ambiguous. With 1 base removed from V and 0 bases from J, the gap between germline ends came to 7 bases. The CDR3 runs to 14 residues. Germline CDR1 SGHAT, CDR2 FQDESV (reference sequence). CDR3 residues: CASSLGLSSYEQYF. CDR3 coding DNA: TGTGCCAGCAGCTTAGGACTTAGCTCCTACGAGCAGTACTTC.

The V gene is TRBV5-1, the J gene TRBJ2-1; D might be TRBD2 (5 bases). CDR3 length: 14 amino acids. The germline V gene encodes CDR1 SGHRS and CDR2 YFSETQ. V lost 2 bases and J 5 bases, leaving 11 bases between the germline ends. DNA for the CDR3: TGCGCCAGCAGCTTAGGCCTAGCAAACAATGAGCAGTTCTTC. This translates into CASSLGLANNEQFF.

This rearrangement joins TRBV12-5 to TRBJ1-2, with D uncertain. CDR1 is LGHNT and CDR2 is FRNRAP in the germline V gene. This CDR3 region has 15 residues. V was trimmed by 0 bases and J by 0 bases, leaving 8 bases between them. The CDR3, as DNA: TGTGCTAGTGGTTTGGTACCGGGAACTAACTATGGCTACACCTTC. Translating it yields CASGLVPGTNYGYTF.

This rearrangement joins TRBV5-1 to TRBJ2-1; D is possibly TRBD1 (6 bases). This CDR3 comprises 14 residues. Germline V gene data show CDR1 as SGHRS and CDR2 as YFSETQ. The V and J ends lost 4 bases and 8 bases respectively, with 16 bases between them. The CDR3 loop is CASSQRTVTDEQFF. The CDR3 DNA is TGCGCCAGCAGCCAAAGGACAGTTACGGATGAGCAGTTCTTC.

This clone was observed a handful of times. The chain has TRBV7-2 and TRBJ2-7; D may be TRBD2 (5 bases). V was pared by 3 bases and J by 4 bases, with 16 bases between. This CDR3 has 15 amino acids. In germline, CDR1 is SGHTA, CDR2 FQGNSA. CDR3 sequence: CASSLFRGSQYEQYF. CDR3 DNA sequence: TGTGCCAGCAGCTTGTTTCGAGGGAGTCAATACGAGCAGTACTTC.

CDR3 region: CASGAASSYNEQFF. The CDR3 DNA reads TGTGCCAGCGGAGCGGCCAGCTCCTACAATGAGCAGTTCTTC. The chain employs TRBV2 and TRBJ2-1, with D possibly matching TRBD2 (5 bases). The CDR3 consists of 14 residues. Trimming removed 8 bases at V and 0 bases at J, with 11 bases between. In germline, CDR1 is SNHLY, CDR2 FYNNEI. The complete variable domain, with remaining parts taken from reference TRBV2 and TRBJ2-1, reads EPEVTQTPSHQVTQMGQEVILRCVPISNHLYFYWYRQILGQKVEFLVSFYNNEISEKSEIFDDQFSVERPDGSNFTLKIRSTKLEDSAMYFCASGAASSYNEQFFGPGTRLTVL.

The V and J genes are TRBV2 and TRBJ1-1; D not certain. This CDR3 contains 13 residues. Trimming took 6 bases from V and 1 from J, leaving 9 bases between them. Germline V gene data show CDR1 as SNHLY and CDR2 as FYNNEI. CDR3 loop: CASRAQENTEAFF. The CDR3 DNA is TGTGCCAGCAGGGCCCAAGAGAACACTGAAGCTTTCTTT.

The chain has TRBV7-9 and TRBJ2-7; 7 bases map to TRBD1. CDR1 is SEHNR and CDR2 is FQNEAQ in the germline V gene (reference sequence). The CDR3 sequence is 15 residues long. The V and J ends lost 0 bases and 0 bases, in that order; junction bases with no gene match: 2. CDR3 nucleotides: TGTGCCAGCAGCTTAGCGGGGACAGCCTCCTACGAGCAGTACTTC. Translation gives CASSLAGTASYEQYF.

V and J are TRBV10-3 and TRBJ2-5; 8 bases are a match to TRBD1. The CDR3 length is 17 residues. V trimming: 4 bases; J trimming: 5 bases; junction bases outside the gene matches: 15. Germline V lookup: CDR1 ENHRY, CDR2 SYGVKD. DNA of the CDR3: TGTGCCATCAGTGGCCCCCGACAGGGGCCGGATCTCGAGACCCAGTACTTC. Amino acids: CAISGPRQGPDLETQYF.

The chain joins TRBV5-4 to TRBJ2-4; TRBD1 aligns across 9 bases. Germline assignment: CDR1 SGHNT and CDR2 YYREEE (reference sequence). Trimming cost V 4 bases and J 3 bases; bases outside gene matches: 14. There are 18 residues in the CDR3. As DNA, the CDR3 is TGTGCCAGCAGCCTCTTCCCCCGGGACAGGGCTGGCAAAAACATTCAGTACTTC. Translating it yields CASSLFPRDRAGKNIQYF.

The rearrangement uses TRBV30 and TRBJ1-3, with D perhaps TRBD1 (5 bases). CDR1 is GTSNPN and CDR2 is SVGIG in the germline V gene (reference sequence). The CDR3 has 14 amino acids. V was pared by 4 bases and J by 4 bases, with 14 bases between. The CDR3 DNA is TGTGCCTGGACCGAGCAGGGTAGAGGAAACACCATATATTTT. Protein sequence: CAWTEQGRGNTIYF.

Turning to this clone: A read error likely explains this, since a far larger clone differs by one base. For the CDR3, the DNA is TGTGCCAGCAGCCAAGATGGGGGAGACAAGACCTACGAGCAGTACTTC. It yields the protein CASSQDGGDKTYEQYF. This chain joins TRBV4-2 and TRBJ2-5, with D perhaps TRBD1 or TRBD2 (5 bases each). TRBJ2-7 explains the end of the DNA better; the J call may be wrong. The CDR3 spans 16 residues. Germline CDR1 and CDR2: LGHNA and YNFKEQ.